Listed below are T cell receptor beta chains from one sample, sequenced in a study of control samples from healthy donors and cancer patients. Assay: immunoSEQ multiplex PCR; the TCRdb copy retains only in-frame clones and omits some. This table holds 29,000 or so clones, about 85% found once. Sequenced input: formalin-fixed, paraffin-embedded tissue. Receptors were obtained from a female donor with melanoma. The CDR3 runs from the conserved cysteine through the conserved F or W.

J gene	V gene	CDR3 protein
TRBJ2-5	TRBV6-1	CASSEPLWDSNQETQYF
TRBJ1-5	TRBV5-1	CASSLVGSGQPQHF
TRBJ1-5	TRBV12-3/TRBV12-4	CASSPLSLQPQHF
TRBJ2-2	TRBV14	CASSQVGSGKTPKNTGELFF
TRBJ1-1	TRBV4-1	CASSPAGYTEAFF
-	TRBV5-1	CASSDTHNEQFF
TRBJ1-1	TRBV3-1/TRBV3-2	CASRRGAGTEAFF
TRBJ1-2	TRBV7-8	CASSGLGTGGYGYTF
TRBJ1-6	TRBV5-1	CASSLGGQNSPLHF
TRBJ1-1	TRBV6-6	CATGYRGYTEAFF
TRBJ2-1	TRBV4-3	CASSQEGHGGEQFF
TRBJ1-4	TRBV25-1	CASSEYTVTNEKLFF
TRBJ1-4	TRBV5-8	CASSLAGIGIGEKLFF
TRBJ1-1	TRBV2	CASSEQGHMNTEAFF
TRBJ2-7	TRBV6-5	CASSRQGRDYEQYF
TRBJ1-2	TRBV13	CASTDTGIYGYTF
TRBJ1-1	TRBV11-2	CASTRPGGSLNTEAFF
TRBJ1-5	TRBV4-3	CASSQDPGVRRRFQPQHF
TRBJ1-1	TRBV5-1	CASSHGGVNTEAFF